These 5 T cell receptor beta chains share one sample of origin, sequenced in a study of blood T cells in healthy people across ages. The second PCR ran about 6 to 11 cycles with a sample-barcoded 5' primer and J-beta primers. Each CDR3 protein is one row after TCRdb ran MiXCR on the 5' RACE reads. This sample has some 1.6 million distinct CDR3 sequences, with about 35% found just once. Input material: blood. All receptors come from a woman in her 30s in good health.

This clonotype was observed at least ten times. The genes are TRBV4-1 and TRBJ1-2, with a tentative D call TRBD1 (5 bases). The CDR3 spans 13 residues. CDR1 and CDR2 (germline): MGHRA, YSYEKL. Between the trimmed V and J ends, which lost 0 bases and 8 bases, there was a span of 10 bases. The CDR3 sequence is CASSQDRVGGYTF. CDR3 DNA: TGCGCCAGCAGCCAAGACAGGGTAGGCGGCTACACCTTC.

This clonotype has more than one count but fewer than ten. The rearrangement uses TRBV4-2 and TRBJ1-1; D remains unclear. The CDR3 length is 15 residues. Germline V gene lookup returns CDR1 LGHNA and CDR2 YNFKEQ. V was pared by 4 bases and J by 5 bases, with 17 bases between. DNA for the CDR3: TGTGCCAGCAGCCCGTCGGACGGTGTTGGGACTGAAGCTTTCTTT. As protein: CASSPSDGVGTEAFF.

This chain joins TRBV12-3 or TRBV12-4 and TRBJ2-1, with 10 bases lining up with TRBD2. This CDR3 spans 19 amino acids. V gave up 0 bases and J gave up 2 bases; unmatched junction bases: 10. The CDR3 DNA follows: TGTGCCAGCAGTTTAGCGCGGCTAGCGGGAGAGAAGGCCTACAATGAGCAGTTCTTC. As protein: CASSLARLAGEKAYNEQFF.

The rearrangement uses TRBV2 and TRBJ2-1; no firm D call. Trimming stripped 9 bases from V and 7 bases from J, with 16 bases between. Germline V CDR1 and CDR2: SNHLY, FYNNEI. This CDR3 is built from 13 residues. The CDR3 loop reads CASTFGLGNEQFF. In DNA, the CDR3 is TGTGCCAGTACCTTCGGGCTAGGGAATGAGCAGTTCTTC. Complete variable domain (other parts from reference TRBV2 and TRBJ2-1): EPEVTQTPSHQVTQMGQEVILRCVPISNHLYFYWYRQILGQKVEFLVSFYNNEISEKSEIFDDQFSVERPDGSNFTLKIRSTKLEDSAMYFCASTFGLGNEQFFGPGTRLTVL.

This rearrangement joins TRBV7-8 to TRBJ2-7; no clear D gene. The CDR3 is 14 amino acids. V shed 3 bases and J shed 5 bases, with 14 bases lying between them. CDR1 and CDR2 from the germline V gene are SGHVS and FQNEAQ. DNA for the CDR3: TGTGCCAGCAGCTTCGACCGGGTCTCGGACGAGCAGTACTTC. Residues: CASSFDRVSDEQYF.